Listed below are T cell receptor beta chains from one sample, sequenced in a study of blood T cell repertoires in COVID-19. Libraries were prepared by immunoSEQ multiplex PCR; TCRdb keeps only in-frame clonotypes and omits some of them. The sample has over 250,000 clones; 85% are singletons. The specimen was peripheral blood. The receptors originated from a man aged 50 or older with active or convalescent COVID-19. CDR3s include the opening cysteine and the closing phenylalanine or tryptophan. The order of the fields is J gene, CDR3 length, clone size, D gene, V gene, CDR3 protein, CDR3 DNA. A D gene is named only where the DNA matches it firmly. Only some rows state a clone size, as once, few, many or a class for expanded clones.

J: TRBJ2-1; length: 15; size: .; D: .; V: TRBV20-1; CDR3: CSASVETGEYNEQFF; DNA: TGCAGTGCTAGTGTTGAGACGGGAGAGTACAATGAGCAGTTCTTC
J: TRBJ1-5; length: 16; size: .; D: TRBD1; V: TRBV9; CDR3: CASSPGTGALNQPQHF; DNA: TGTGCCAGCAGTCCCGGGACAGGGGCCCTTAATCAGCCCCAGCATTTT
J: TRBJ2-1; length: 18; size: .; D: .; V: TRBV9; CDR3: CASSVGIGGAASYNEQFF; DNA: TGTGCCAGCAGCGTAGGCATAGGAGGAGCCGCCAGCTACAATGAGCAGTTCTTC
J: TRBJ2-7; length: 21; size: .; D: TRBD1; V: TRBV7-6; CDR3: CASSLEAQRDRGRQPPSEQYF; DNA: TGTGCCAGCAGCTTAGAGGCCCAAAGGGACAGGGGGCGGCAACCCCCGAGCGAGCAGTACTTC
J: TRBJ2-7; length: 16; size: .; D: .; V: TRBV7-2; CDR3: CASSLFADLGAYEQYF; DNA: TGTGCCAGCAGCTTATTTGCAGATCTAGGGGCCTACGAGCAGTACTTC
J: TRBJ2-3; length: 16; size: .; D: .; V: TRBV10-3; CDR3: CAISVTGEHGTDTQYF; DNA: TGTGCCATCAGTGTAACCGGGGAGCACGGCACAGATACGCAGTATTTT
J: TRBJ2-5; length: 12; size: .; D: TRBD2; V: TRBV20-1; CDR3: CSASERELAQYF; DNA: TGCAGTGCTAGTGAGCGGGAGCTGGCCCAGTACTTC
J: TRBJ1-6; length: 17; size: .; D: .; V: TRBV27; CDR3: CASSPRRVSSYNSPLHF; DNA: TGTGCCAGCAGTCCCCGGAGGGTGAGCTCCTATAATTCACCCCTCCACTTT
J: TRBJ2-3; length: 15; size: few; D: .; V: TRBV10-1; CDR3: CASSESKAGADTQYF; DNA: TGCGCCAGCAGTGAGTCGAAGGCGGGCGCAGATACGCAGTATTTT
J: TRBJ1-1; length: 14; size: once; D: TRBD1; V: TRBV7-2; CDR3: CASSLDRANTEAFF; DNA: TGTGCCAGCAGCTTGGACAGGGCTAACACTGAAGCTTTCTTT
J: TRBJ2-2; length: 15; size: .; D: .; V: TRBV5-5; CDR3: CASSLSGSNTGELFF; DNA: TGTGCCAGCAGCCTTAGCGGTTCGAACACCGGGGAGCTGTTTTTT
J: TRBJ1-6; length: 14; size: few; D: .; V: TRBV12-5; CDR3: CASGLAGNNSPLHF; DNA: TGTGCTAGTGGTTTGGCAGGGAATAATTCACCCCTCCACTTT
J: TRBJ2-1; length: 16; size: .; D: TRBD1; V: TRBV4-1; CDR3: CASSQVLRGQHNEQFF; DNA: TGCGCCAGCAGCCAAGTCCTTCGGGGACAGCACAATGAGCAGTTCTTC
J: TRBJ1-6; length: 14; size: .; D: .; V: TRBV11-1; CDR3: CASSLGQAGSPLHF; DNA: TGTGCCAGCAGCTTAGGACAGGCGGGCTCACCCCTCCACTTT
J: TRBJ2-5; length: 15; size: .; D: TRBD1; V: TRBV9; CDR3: CASSGTGGIQETQYF; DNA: TGTGCCAGCAGCGGGACAGGGGGGATACAAGAGACCCAGTACTTC
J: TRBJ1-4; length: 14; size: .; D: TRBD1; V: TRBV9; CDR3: CASSGQGWGEKLFF; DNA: TGTGCCAGCAGCGGACAGGGTTGGGGGGAAAAACTGTTTTTT
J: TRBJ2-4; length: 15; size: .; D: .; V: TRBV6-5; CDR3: CASRPGSVGKNIQYF; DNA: TGTGCCAGCAGACCCGGGTCAGTCGGTAAAAACATTCAGTACTTC
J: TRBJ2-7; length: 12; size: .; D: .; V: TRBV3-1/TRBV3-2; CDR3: CASSQGRGEQYF; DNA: TGTGCCAGCAGCCAAGGGCGGGGCGAGCAGTACTTC
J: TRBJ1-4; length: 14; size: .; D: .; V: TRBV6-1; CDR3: CASSDTYRNEKLFF; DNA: TGTGCCAGCAGTGACACTTACAGGAATGAAAAACTGTTTTTT
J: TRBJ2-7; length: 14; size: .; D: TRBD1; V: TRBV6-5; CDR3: CASSWTGGSYEQYF; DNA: TGTGCCAGCAGCTGGACAGGGGGAAGCTACGAGCAGTACTTC
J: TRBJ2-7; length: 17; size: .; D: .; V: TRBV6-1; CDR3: CASSENPNRRGRDEQYF; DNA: TGTGCCAGCAGTGAAAACCCAAATCGGCGGGGTCGGGACGAGCAGTACTTC
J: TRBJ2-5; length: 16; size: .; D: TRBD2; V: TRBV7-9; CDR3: CASSHGLAGGGETQYF; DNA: TGTGCCAGCAGCCACGGACTAGCGGGAGGCGGCGAGACCCAGTACTTC
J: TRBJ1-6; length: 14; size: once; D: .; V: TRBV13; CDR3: CASSSRVRNSPLHF; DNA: TGTGCCAGCAGCTCCAGGGTGAGGAATTCACCCCTCCACTTT